The 7 T cell receptor beta chains below all came from one sample that was sequenced in a study of tumor and adjacent non-tumor tissue in lung cancer. RNA was extracted from bulk tissue without any cell sorting. Distant lung tissue was collected more than 3 cm away from the tumor edge. The library came from three nested PCR rounds adapted from ARM-PCR protocols. Using its own MiXCR run on the multiplex PCR reads, TCRdb lists one record per CDR3 protein. The data hold around 75,000 distinct CDR3 sequences, with around 70% observed a single time. The source material was distant non-tumor lung tissue. The receptor source for this set is a woman between 50 and 59 years old with non-small cell lung cancer.

V gene TRBV6-6 combines with J gene TRBJ2-4; D unresolved. V lost 0 bases to trimming and J lost 0 bases, with 21 bases between them. Per germline, CDR1 MNHNY and CDR2 SVGAGI (reference sequence). The CDR3 is 20 amino acids. The CDR3 loop is CASSYSVGLLADLAKNIQYF. DNA for the CDR3: TGTGCCAGCAGTTACTCAGTCGGGCTCTTAGCAGATCTAGCCAAAAACATTCAGTACTTC.

This clonotype was seen repeatedly, ten times or more. This chain uses TRBV6-6 with TRBJ2-1; the D gene is possibly TRBD2 (7 bases). The germline V gene encodes CDR1 MNHNY and CDR2 SVGAGI (reference sequence). CDR3 length: 14 amino acids. V lost 4 bases and J 4 bases, leaving 11 bases between the germline ends. CDR3 sequence: CASSLGGTYNEQFF. CDR3 coding DNA: TGTGCCAGCAGTTTGGGGGGGACATACAATGAGCAGTTCTTC.

This clonotype was seen a handful of times. The chain couples TRBV4-1 to TRBJ2-7; TRBD1 matches at 7 bases. The CDR3 length is 14 residues. Unmatched junction bases numbered 3, after V lost 4 bases and J lost 0 bases. Germline V gene sequence: CDR1 MGHRA, CDR2 YSYEKL. CDR3 amino acids: CASSPRQGSYEQYF. The CDR3 bases are TGCGCCAGCAGCCCGCGACAGGGCTCCTACGAGCAGTACTTC.

Notes on this clonotype: Germline is not matched at one junction end, which may reflect a read error. The chain joins TRBV28 to TRBJ2-4; weak D call: TRBD1 (6 bases). The germline V gene has CDR1 MDHEN and CDR2 SYDVKM. This CDR3 comprises 16 residues. The CDR3 here is CVSNKFRGEVKNIQYF. The CDR3 DNA is TGTGTCAGCAATAAATTCAGGGGCGAGGTCAAAAACATTCAGTACTTC.

Worth noting for this clonotype: With a much larger clone just one base away, this may be a read error. The chain couples TRBV6-6 to TRBJ2-1; D uncertain. The CDR3 is 12 residues long. Per the germline V gene, CDR1 is MNHNY and CDR2 is SVGAGI (reference sequence). For the CDR3, the DNA is TGTGCCAGCAGTTACTCTACTCTCGAGCAGCTCTTC. Translating gives CASSYSTLEQLF.

The rearrangement joins TRBV11-2 to TRBJ2-1; 9 bases match TRBD2. The ends lost 9 bases at V and 10 bases at J; junction bases unmatched: 19. The CDR3 is 16 residues long. Germline loops: CDR1 SGHAT, CDR2 FQNNGV. The CDR3 DNA reads TGTGCCAGTAGCCTAGTGACCGGGACTAGCAGACCAGAGCAGTTCTTC. This gives the protein CASSLVTGTSRPEQFF. Based on the CDR3 plus reference TRBV11-2 and TRBJ2-1, the full variable domain is EAGVAQSPRYKIIEKRQSVAFWCNPISGHATLYWYQQILGQGPKLLIQFQNNGVVDDSQLPKDRFSAERLKGVDSTLKIQPAKLEDSAVYLCASSLVTGTSRPEQFFGPGTRLTVL.

As for this clonotype: Germline is not matched at one junction end, which may reflect a read error. V gene TRBV30 combines with J gene TRBJ2-1; 7 bases agree with TRBD2. Germline CDR1 and CDR2: GTSNPN and SVGIG (reference sequence). This CDR3 is built from 14 residues. CDR3 protein: CVWTRGSDYNEQFF. The CDR3 DNA reads as TGTGTCTGGACCCGCGGGAGTGACTACAATGAGCAGTTCTTC.